Below are 4 T cell receptor beta chains sequenced from a single sample in a study of blood T cells in healthy people across ages. The second PCR ran 7 to 11 cycles with a sample-barcoded 5' primer and J-beta primers. Each CDR3 protein is one row after TCRdb ran MiXCR on the 5' RACE reads. The sample lists over a million distinct CDR3 sequences; about 25% were seen once. These sequences were also reported in another study, on T cells of mothers and their children.

The specimen sequenced was blood. Receptors originate from a girl aged 2 to 9 in good health.

This clonotype was seen once. The chain uses TRBV20-1 and TRBJ2-5; TRBD2 aligns across 12 bases. Germline loops: CDR1 DFQATT, CDR2 SNEGSKA (reference sequence). The CDR3 loop spans 18 amino acids. J was trimmed by 1 base and V by 1 base; bases with no gene match: 10. CDR3 region: CSARGPSGGEYFQETQYF. CDR3 sequence (DNA): TGCAGTGCTAGAGGGCCTAGCGGGGGGGAGTACTTCCAAGAGACCCAGTACTTC.

The chain is built from TRBV7-9 and TRBJ1-2, with no clear D. Germline V gives CDR1 SEHNR, CDR2 FQNEAQ (reference sequence). This CDR3 has 12 residues. V lost 5 bases and J 6 bases, leaving 10 bases between the germline ends. This CDR3 reads CASSRDGDGYTF. For the CDR3, the DNA is TGTGCCAGCAGCCGAGACGGCGATGGCTACACCTTC. The variable domain in full, with the rest retrieved from reference TRBV7-9 and TRBJ1-2, is DTGVSQNPRHKITKRGQNVTFRCDPISEHNRLYWYRQTLGQGPEFLTYFQNEAQLEKSRLLSDRFSAERPKGSFSTLEIQRTEQGDSAMYLCASSRDGDGYTFGSGTRLTVV.

The chain links TRBV7-2 to TRBJ2-7; TRBD1 matches 8 bases. V was pared by 5 bases and J by 0 bases, with 6 bases of the junction left unmatched. This CDR3 region has 15 residues. The V gene's germline CDR1 is SGHTA and CDR2 FQGNSA. CDR3 nucleotide sequence: TGTGCCAGCAGCGTTTACAGGGGGATCTCCTACGAGCAGTACTTC. This translates into CASSVYRGISYEQYF.

The chain combines TRBV10-3 with TRBJ2-1; unclear D gene. The DNA matches TRBJ2-5 better at its end, which makes the J call doubtful. The germline CDR1 and CDR2 sequences are ENHRY and SYGVKD. The CDR3 loop spans 13 amino acids. CDR3 in amino acids: CAIASGAQETQYF. CDR3 sequence (DNA): TGTGCCATCGCGTCAGGTGCTCAAGAGACCCAGTACTTC.